A selection of T cell receptor beta chains follows, all from one sample in a study of cytotoxic CD8 clonotypes in ibrutinib-treated CLL. Measured with immunoSEQ multiplex PCR; TCRdb has only the in-frame clones, and not every one. The sample has roughly 24,000 clones; about 64% are singletons. Material: PBMCs, obtained after 24 months of ibrutinib treatment. The receptors were gathered from a human donor with chronic lymphocytic leukemia. CDR3s include the opening cysteine and the closing phenylalanine or tryptophan. The D gene is left open where the match is weak. Where a row states a size, it is once, few, many or the class of an expanded clone; other rows omit it.

clone_size j_call d_call v_call cdr3_aa cdr3_nt
NA TRBJ2-7 TRBD1 TRBV11-3 CASSPRDRSYEQYF TGTGCCAGCAGCCCTCGGGACAGGTCCTACGAGCAGTACTTC
few TRBJ2-6 NA TRBV7-8 CASSFTESGANVLTF TGTGCCAGCAGCTTCACAGAGTCTGGGGCCAACGTCCTGACTTTC
NA TRBJ2-2 NA TRBV14 CASSQGAPGELFF TGTGCCAGCAGCCAAGGGGCCCCCGGAGAGCTGTTTTTT
NA TRBJ2-5 NA TRBV11-3 CASSHPPQETQYF TGTGCCAGCAGCCACCCGCCCCAAGAGACCCAGTACTTC
NA TRBJ2-2 TRBD2 TRBV6-1 CASSDGRGGGSTGELFF TGTGCCAGCAGTGACGGGAGAGGCGGGGGGTCGACCGGGGAGCTGTTTTTT
once TRBJ2-7 NA TRBV29-1 CSVRDNLYEQYF TGCAGCGTCCGGGACAACCTCTACGAGCAGTACTTC
NA TRBJ2-3 TRBD2 TRBV27 CASSFSGGFPTDTQYF TGTGCCAGCAGTTTCAGCGGGGGATTTCCGACAGATACGCAGTATTTT
NA TRBJ1-5 TRBD1 TRBV29-1 CSVTKAGGAGQPQHF TGCAGCGTCACTAAGGCAGGGGGCGCGGGTCAGCCCCAGCATTTT
few TRBJ2-7 TRBD1 TRBV2 CAGRDRVHEQYF TGTGCCGGCAGGGACAGGGTCCACGAGCAGTACTTC
NA TRBJ1-3 NA TRBV7-8 CASSPTGGPGGNTIYF TGTGCCAGCAGCCCCACAGGAGGTCCGGGTGGAAACACCATATATTTT
large TRBJ2-2 TRBD2 TRBV4-1 CASSPTPSGGGEGELFF TGCGCCAGCAGCCCTACTCCTAGCGGGGGAGGTGAGGGGGAGCTGTTTTTT
NA TRBJ2-7 TRBD1 TRBV13 CASSPAGQGYEQYF TGTGCCAGCAGCCCGGCTGGACAGGGCTACGAGCAGTACTTC
NA TRBJ2-3 TRBD2 TRBV5-4 CASSYQRGRGDTQYF TGTGCCAGCAGCTACCAGCGGGGGAGGGGCGATACGCAGTATTTT
medium-sized TRBJ1-2 NA TRBV4-1 CASSQEAGSYGYTF TGCGCCAGCAGCCAAGAGGCCGGGTCCTATGGCTACACCTTC
NA TRBJ1-1 NA TRBV19 CASSIVEGVEAFF TGTGCCAGTAGTATTGTTGAGGGAGTTGAAGCTTTCTTT
NA TRBJ2-2 TRBD1 TRBV19 CALGRSGTGNTGELFF TGTGCCCTTGGCCGATCCGGGACAGGAAACACCGGGGAGCTGTTTTTT
NA TRBJ1-6 TRBD1 TRBV5-6 CASSLWTGGVNSPLHF TGTGCCAGCAGCTTGTGGACAGGGGGCGTGAATTCACCCCTCCACTTT
NA TRBJ2-4 NA TRBV19 CASSTLQALAKNIQYF TGTGCCAGTAGTACCCTACAGGCGTTAGCCAAAAACATTCAGTACTTC
NA TRBJ2-4 NA TRBV27 CASSSITRLGLGSAKNIQYF TGTGCCAGCAGTTCCATCACAAGATTGGGATTAGGGTCAGCCAAAAACATTCAGTACTTC
NA TRBJ2-5 TRBD2 TRBV27 CASSLIGGGWETQYF TGTGCCAGCAGTTTAATCGGGGGGGGTTGGGAGACCCAGTACTTC
NA TRBJ2-4 NA TRBV11-1 CASSLGGRKNIQYF TGTGCCAGCAGCTTAGGTGGCAGAAAAAACATTCAGTACTTC
NA TRBJ2-5 TRBD2 TRBV2 CASRSQRGTPGTQYF TGTGCCAGCAGATCCCAGCGGGGGACCCCCGGGACCCAGTACTTC
NA TRBJ1-4 NA TRBV6-1 CASSGPRTVVEKLFF TGTGCCAGCAGCGGGCCCCGGACAGTGGTTGAAAAACTGTTTTTT
NA TRBJ1-5 NA TRBV10-2 CASRDGYSNQPQHF TGCGCCAGCAGGGACGGATATAGCAATCAGCCCCAGCATTTT
NA TRBJ2-3 NA TRBV4-1 CASSQALLTDTQYF TGCGCCAGCAGCCAAGCCCTACTCACAGATACGCAGTATTTT
NA TRBJ1-6 NA TRBV6-5 CASSYYSDRFNSPLHF TGTGCCAGCAGTTACTACTCGGACAGATTTAATTCACCCCTCCACTTT
NA TRBJ1-5 NA TRBV2 CASRRDTRQPQHF TGTGCCAGCCGAAGAGACACTCGCCAGCCCCAGCATTTT
once TRBJ1-5 NA TRBV7-8 CASSLDRLRGQPQHF TGTGCCAGCAGCTTAGACAGGCTGAGGGGTCAGCCCCAGCATTTT
NA TRBJ2-3 NA TRBV19 CASATGSADTQYF TGTGCCAGCGCTACTGGGTCGGCAGATACGCAGTATTTT
NA TRBJ1-2 TRBD1 TRBV7-9 CASSFNRGPNYGYTF TGTGCCAGCAGCTTTAACAGGGGGCCTAACTATGGCTACACCTTC
NA TRBJ1-1 NA TRBV10-1 CASSESRGPFMNTEAFF TGCGCCAGCAGTGAGTCGCGGGGACCCTTCATGAACACTGAAGCTTTCTTT
NA TRBJ2-3 NA TRBV19 CASSRGRGPSTDTQYF TGTGCCAGTAGCAGAGGGAGGGGGCCCAGCACAGATACGCAGTATTTT
NA TRBJ1-3 NA TRBV10-3 CASTGGNTIYF TGTGCCTCCACGGGAGGAAACACCATATATTTT
NA TRBJ2-7 NA TRBV5-1 CASSLEQAHYEQYF TGCGCCAGCAGCTTGGAACAGGCCCACTACGAGCAGTACTTC
NA TRBJ2-1 TRBD2 TRBV5-6 CASSLDGTSAYNEQFF TGTGCCAGCAGCTTGGATGGGACTAGCGCATACAATGAGCAGTTCTTC
few TRBJ2-7 TRBD1 TRBV7-9 CASSSGTGGSEQYF TGTGCCAGCAGCTCCGGGACAGGGGGCTCCGAGCAGTACTTC
NA TRBJ1-1 NA TRBV10-1 CASSDTETEAFF TGCGCCAGCAGTGATACAGAGACTGAAGCTTTCTTT